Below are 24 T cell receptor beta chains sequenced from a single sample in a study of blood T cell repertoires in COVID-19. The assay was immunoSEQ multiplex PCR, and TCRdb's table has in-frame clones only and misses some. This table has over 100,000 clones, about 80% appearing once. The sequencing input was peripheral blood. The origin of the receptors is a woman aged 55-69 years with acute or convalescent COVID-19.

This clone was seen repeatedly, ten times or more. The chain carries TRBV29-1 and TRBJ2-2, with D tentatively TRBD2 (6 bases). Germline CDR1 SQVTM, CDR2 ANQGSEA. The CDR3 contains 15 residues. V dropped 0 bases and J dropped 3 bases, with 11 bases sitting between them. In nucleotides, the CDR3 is TGCAGCGTTGAAGATGGAGGGTTCGACACCGGGGAGCTGTTTTTT. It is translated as CSVEDGGFDTGELFF.

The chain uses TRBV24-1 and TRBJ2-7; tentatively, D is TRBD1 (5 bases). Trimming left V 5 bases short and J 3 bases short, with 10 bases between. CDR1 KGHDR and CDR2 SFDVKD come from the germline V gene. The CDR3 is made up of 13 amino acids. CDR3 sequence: CATSATDRYEQYF. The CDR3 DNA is TGTGCCACCAGTGCGACAGACCGCTACGAGCAGTACTTC.

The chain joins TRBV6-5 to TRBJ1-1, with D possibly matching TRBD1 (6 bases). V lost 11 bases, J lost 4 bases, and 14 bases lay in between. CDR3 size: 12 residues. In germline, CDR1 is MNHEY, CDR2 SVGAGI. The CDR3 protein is CAGGARRTEAFF. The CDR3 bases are TGTGCCGGGGGGGCGCGGCGCACTGAAGCTTTCTTT.

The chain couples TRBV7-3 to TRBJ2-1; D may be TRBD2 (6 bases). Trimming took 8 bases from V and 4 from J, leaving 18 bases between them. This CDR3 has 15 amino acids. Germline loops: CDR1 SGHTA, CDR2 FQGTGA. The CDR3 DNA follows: TGTGCCAGCCCCCCTAGGAGGGAGGCGTACAATGAGCAGTTCTTC. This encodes CASPPRREAYNEQFF.

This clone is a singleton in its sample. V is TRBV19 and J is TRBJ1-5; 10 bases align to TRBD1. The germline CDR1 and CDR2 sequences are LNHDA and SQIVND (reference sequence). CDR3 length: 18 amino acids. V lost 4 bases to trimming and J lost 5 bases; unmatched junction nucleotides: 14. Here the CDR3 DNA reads TGTGCCAGTAGTAATAATCCCGTGGGACAGGGGACCCATCAGCCCCAGCATTTT. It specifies CASSNNPVGQGTHQPQHF.

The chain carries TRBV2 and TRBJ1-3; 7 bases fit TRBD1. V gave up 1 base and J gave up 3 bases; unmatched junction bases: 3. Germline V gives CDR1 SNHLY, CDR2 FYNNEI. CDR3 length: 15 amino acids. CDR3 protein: CASSEGSGGGNTIYF. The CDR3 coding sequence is TGTGCCAGCAGTGAAGGCTCAGGGGGTGGAAACACCATATATTTT.

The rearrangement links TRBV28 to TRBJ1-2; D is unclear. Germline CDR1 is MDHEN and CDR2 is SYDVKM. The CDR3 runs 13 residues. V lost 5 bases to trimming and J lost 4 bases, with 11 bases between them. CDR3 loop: CASSPPAVYGYTF. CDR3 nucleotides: TGTGCCAGCAGTCCCCCGGCGGTCTATGGCTACACCTTC.

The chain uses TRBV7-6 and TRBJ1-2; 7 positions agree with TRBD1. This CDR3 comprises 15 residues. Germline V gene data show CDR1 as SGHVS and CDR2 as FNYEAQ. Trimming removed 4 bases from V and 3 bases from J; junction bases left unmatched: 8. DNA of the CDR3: TGTGCCAGCAGCTCCCTTGCCGGGACAGACTATGGCTACACCTTC. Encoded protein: CASSSLAGTDYGYTF.

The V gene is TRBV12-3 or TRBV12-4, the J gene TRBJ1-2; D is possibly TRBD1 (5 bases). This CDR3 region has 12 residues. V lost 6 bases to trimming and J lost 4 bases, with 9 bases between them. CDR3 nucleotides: TGTGCCAGCAGCCTCGACAGCTATGGCTACACCTTC. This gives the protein CASSLDSYGYTF.

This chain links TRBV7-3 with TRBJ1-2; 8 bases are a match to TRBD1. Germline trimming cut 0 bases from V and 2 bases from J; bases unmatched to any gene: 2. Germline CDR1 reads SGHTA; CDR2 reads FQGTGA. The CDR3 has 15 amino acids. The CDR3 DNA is TGTGCCAGCAGCTTAACGGGACAGGAGAACTATGGCTACACCTTC. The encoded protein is CASSLTGQENYGYTF.

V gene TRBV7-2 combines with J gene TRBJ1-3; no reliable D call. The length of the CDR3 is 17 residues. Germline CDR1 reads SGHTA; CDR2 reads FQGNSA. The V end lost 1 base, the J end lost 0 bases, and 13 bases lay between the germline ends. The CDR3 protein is CASSLGTRGFSGNTIYF. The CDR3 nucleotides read TGTGCCAGCAGCTTAGGCACCAGAGGGTTCTCTGGAAACACCATATATTTT.

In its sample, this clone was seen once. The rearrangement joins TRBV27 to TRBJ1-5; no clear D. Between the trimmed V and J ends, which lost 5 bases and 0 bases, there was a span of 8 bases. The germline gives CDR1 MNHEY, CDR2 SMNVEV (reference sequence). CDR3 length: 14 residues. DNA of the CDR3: TGTGCCAGCAGTATCGTTTATAGCAATCAGCCCCAGCATTTT. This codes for CASSIVYSNQPQHF.

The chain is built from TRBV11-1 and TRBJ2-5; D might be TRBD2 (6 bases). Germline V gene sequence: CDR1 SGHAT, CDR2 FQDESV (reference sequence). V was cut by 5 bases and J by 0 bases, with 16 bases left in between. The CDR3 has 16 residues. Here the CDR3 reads CASSPSRGTYQETQYF. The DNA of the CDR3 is TGTGCCAGCAGCCCCAGTCGGGGGACCTACCAAGAGACCCAGTACTTC. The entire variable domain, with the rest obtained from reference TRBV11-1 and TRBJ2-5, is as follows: EAEVAQSPRYKITEKSQAVAFWCDPISGHATLYWYRQILGQGPELLVQFQDESVVDDSQLPKDRFSAERLKGVDSTLKIQPAELGDSAMYLCASSPSRGTYQETQYFGPGTRLLVL.

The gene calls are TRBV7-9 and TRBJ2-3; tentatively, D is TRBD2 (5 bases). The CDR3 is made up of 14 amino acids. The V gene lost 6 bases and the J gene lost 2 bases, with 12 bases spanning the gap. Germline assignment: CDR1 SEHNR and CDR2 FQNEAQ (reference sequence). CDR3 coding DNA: TGTGCCAGCAGTCATACTAGGAACACAGATACGCAGTATTTT. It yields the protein CASSHTRNTDTQYF.

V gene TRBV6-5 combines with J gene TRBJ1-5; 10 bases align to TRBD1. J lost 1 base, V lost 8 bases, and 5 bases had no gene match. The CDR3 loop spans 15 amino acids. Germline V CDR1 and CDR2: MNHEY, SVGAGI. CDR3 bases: TGTGCCAGCTCCGACAGGGGGCGAAGCAATCAGCCCCAGCATTTT. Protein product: CASSDRGRSNQPQHF.

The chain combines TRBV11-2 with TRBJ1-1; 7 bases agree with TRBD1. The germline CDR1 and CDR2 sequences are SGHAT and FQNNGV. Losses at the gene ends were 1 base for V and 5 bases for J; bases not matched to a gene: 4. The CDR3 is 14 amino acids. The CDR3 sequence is CASSLGTGRTEAFF. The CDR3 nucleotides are TGTGCCAGCAGCTTAGGGACAGGTCGGACTGAAGCTTTCTTT.

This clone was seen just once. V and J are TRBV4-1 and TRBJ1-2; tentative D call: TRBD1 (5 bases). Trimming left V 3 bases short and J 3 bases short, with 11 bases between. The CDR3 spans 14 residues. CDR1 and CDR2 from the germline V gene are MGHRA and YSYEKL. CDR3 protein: CASSQTALDYGYTF. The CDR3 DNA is TGCGCCAGCAGCCAGACAGCCTTAGACTATGGCTACACCTTC.

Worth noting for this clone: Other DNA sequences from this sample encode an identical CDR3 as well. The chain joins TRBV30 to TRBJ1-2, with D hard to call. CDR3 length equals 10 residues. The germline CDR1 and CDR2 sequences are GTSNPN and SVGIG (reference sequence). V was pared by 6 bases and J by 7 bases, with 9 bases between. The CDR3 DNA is TGTGCCTGCAGTCTCGGTGGCTACACCTTC. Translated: CACSLGGYTF.

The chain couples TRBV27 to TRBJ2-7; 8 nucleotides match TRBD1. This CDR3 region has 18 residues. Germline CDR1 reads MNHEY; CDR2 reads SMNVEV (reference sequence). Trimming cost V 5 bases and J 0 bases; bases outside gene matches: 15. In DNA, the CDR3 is TGTGCCAGCAGTATCGAAACCCCGGACAGGGCCAGCTCCTACGAGCAGTACTTC. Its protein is CASSIETPDRASSYEQYF.

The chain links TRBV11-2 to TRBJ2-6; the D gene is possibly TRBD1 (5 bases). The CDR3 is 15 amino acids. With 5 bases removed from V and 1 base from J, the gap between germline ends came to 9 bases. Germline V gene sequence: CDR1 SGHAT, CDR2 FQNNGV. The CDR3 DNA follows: TGTGCCAGCAGCCCCCCAGGGTCTGGGGCCAACGTCCTGACTTTC. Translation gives CASSPPGSGANVLTF.

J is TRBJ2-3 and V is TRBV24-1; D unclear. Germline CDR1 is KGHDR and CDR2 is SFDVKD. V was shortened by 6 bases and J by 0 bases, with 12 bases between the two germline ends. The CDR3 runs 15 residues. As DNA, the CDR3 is TGTGCCACCAGTAAGCACGCAGGTAGCACAGATACGCAGTATTTT. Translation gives CATSKHAGSTDTQYF.

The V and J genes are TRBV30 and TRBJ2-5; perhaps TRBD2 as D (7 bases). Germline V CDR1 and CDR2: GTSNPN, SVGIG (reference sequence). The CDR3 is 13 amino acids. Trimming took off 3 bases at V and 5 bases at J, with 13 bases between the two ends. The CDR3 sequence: CAWSPGGGETQYF. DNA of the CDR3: TGTGCCTGGAGCCCGGGGGGCGGGGAGACCCAGTACTTC.

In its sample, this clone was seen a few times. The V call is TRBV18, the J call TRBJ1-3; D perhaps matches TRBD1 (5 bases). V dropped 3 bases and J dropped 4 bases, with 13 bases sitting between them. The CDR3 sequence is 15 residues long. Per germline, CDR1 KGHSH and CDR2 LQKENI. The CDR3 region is CASSPTQGFGNTIYF. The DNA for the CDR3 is TGTGCCAGCTCACCCACCCAGGGCTTCGGAAACACCATATATTTT. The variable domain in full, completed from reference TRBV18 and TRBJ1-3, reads NAGVMQNPRHLVRRRGQEARLRCSPMKGHSHVYWYRQLPEEGLKFMVYLQKENIIDESGMPKERFSAEFPKEGPSILRIQQVVRGDSAAYFCASSPTQGFGNTIYFGEGSWLTVV.

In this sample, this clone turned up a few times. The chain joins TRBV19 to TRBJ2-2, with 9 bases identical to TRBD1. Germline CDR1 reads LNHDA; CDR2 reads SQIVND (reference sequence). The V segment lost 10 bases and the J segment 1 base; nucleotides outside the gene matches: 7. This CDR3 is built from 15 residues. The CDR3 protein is CATWPGQGNTGELFF. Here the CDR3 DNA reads TGTGCCACTTGGCCGGGACAGGGGAACACCGGGGAGCTGTTTTTT.